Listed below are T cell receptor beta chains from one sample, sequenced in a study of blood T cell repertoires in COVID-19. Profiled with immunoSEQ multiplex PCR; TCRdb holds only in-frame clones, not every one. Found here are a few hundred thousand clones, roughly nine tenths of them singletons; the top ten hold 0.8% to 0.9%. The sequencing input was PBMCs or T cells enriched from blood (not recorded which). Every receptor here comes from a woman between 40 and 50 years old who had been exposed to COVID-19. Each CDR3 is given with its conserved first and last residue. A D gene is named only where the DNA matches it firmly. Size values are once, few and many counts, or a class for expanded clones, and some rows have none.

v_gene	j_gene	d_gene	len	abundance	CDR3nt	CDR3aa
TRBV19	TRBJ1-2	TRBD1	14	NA	TGTGCCAGTAGTCGGACAGGGGGCAGTTATGGCTACACCTTC	CASSRTGGSYGYTF
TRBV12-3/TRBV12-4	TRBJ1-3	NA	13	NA	TGTGCCAGCAGGATGATAGCCGGAAACACCATATATTTT	CASRMIAGNTIYF
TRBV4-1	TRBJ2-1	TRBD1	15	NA	TGCGCCAGCAGCCATGGGACAGCCACCTACAATGAGCAGTTCTTC	CASSHGTATYNEQFF
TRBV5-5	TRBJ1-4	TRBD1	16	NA	TGTGCCAGCAGTCCGGGACAGATTGCAACTAATGAAAAACTGTTTTTT	CASSPGQIATNEKLFF
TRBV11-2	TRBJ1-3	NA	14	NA	TGTGCCAGCAGAATGGGGGGGCCTGGAAACACCATATATTTT	CASRMGGPGNTIYF
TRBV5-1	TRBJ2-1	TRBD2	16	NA	TGCGCCAGCAGCAGGTCTAGCGGGGGGCCCTACAATGAGCAGTTCTTC	CASSRSSGGPYNEQFF
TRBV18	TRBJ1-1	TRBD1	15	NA	TGTGCCAGCTCACCGGTGGGGACAGGGTCCACTGAAGCTTTCTTT	CASSPVGTGSTEAFF
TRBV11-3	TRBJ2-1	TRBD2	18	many	TGTGCCAGCAGCTTAGATCAATCGGGAGGTTTCGCCTACAATGAGCAGTTCTTC	CASSLDQSGGFAYNEQFF
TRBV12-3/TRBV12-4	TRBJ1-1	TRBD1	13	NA	TGTGCCAGCACACGCGGACAGGGCACTGAAGCTTTCTTT	CASTRGQGTEAFF
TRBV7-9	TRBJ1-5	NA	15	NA	TGTGCCAGCAGCTTAGGGCGGTTAGAGTCTCAGCCCCAGCATTTT	CASSLGRLESQPQHF
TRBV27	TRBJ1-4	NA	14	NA	TGTGCCAGCAGTTTCATCGGTGCCAATGAAAAACTGTTTTTT	CASSFIGANEKLFF
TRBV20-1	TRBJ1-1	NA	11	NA	TGCAGTGCTTACAGGCACACTGAAGCTTTCTTT	CSAYRHTEAFF
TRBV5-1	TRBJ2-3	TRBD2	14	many	TGCGCCAGCAGCTTTGGGACTAGGTCCGATACGCAGTATTTT	CASSFGTRSDTQYF
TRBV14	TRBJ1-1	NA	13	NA	TGTGCCAGCAGACAACAGGGTGCTCCTGAAGCTTTCTTT	CASRQQGAPEAFF
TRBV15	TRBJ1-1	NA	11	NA	TGTGCCACCGCTAGCGGCAGTGAAGCTTTCTTT	CATASGSEAFF
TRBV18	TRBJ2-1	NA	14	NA	TGTGCCAGCTCACCGTCCGAATCGGGTTTAGGGCAGTTCTTC	CASSPSESGLGQFF
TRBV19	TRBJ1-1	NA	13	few	TGTGCCAGTAGTTTCCCGGAATCGGGGGGGTCCCCATTT	CASSFPESGGSPF
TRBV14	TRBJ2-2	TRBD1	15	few	TGTGCCAGCAGCCACCAGACAGGGTTCGGCGGGGAGCTGTTTTTT	CASSHQTGFGGELFF
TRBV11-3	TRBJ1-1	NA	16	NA	TGTGCCAGCAGCTTAGGACAGTTAAATCGGAACACTGAAGCTTTCTTT	CASSLGQLNRNTEAFF
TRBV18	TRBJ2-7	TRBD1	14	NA	TGTGCCAGCTCACTGGGACAGATCTCCTACGAGCAGTACTTC	CASSLGQISYEQYF
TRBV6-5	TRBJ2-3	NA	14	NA	TGTGCCAGCAGTTACTCCCAGGGTAAAGATACGCAGTATTTT	CASSYSQGKDTQYF
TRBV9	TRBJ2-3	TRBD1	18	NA	TGTGCCAGCAGCCCGAAGGGCGTACAGGGGGCGCGCGCAGATACGCAGTATTTT	CASSPKGVQGARADTQYF
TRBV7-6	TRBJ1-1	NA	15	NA	TGTGCCAGCAGCTTAGATCCGGGGGGTAGGTCTGAAGCTTTCTTT	CASSLDPGGRSEAFF
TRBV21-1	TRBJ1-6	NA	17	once	TGTGCCAGCAGCAAAGGAGGAGTTAACTCCTATAATTCACCCCTCCACTTT	CASSKGGVNSYNSPLHF
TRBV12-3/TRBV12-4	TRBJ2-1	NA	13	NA	TGTGCCAGCAGGTACCCAAGCCTCGATGAGCAGTTCTTC	CASRYPSLDEQFF
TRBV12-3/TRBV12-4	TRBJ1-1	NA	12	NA	TGTGCCAGCAGTCCGTTGAACACTGAAGCTTTCTTT	CASSPLNTEAFF
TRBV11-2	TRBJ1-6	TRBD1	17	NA	TGTGCCAGCAGCTTAGATTTGGGACAGATCGTAGGTTCACCCCTCCACTTT	CASSLDLGQIVGSPLHF
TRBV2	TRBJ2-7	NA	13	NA	TGTGCCAGCACTCCGGACAGCCCCTACGAGCAGTACTTC	CASTPDSPYEQYF
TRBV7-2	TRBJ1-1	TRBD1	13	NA	TGTGCCAGCTCAGGGGGCGCCGGCACTGAAGCTTTCTTT	CASSGGAGTEAFF
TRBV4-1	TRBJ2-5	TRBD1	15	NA	TGCGCCAGCAGCCAAGGGGACAGATCCGGGGAGACCCAGTACTTC	CASSQGDRSGETQYF
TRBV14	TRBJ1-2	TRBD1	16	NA	TGTGCCAGCAGCTTTACCGGGGGACAGAACAACTATGGCTACACCTTC	CASSFTGGQNNYGYTF
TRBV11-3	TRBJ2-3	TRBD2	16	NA	TGTGCCAGCAGCTTAGGGGATGGGGGGGGCACAGATACGCAGTATTTT	CASSLGDGGGTDTQYF
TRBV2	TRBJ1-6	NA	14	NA	TGTGCCAGCAGTGTAGGAGTTCACCAATCACCCCTCCACTTT	CASSVGVHQSPLHF
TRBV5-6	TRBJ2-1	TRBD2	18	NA	TGTGCCAGCAGCGTCCCCGGGGCTAGCGGGGGATTGGGGAATGAGCAGTTCTTC	CASSVPGASGGLGNEQFF
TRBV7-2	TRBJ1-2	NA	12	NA	TGTGCCAGCAGCCAAGTTACATATGGCTACACCTTC	CASSQVTYGYTF
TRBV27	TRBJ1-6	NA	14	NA	TGTGCCAGCAGTTTGTGGGGGGACAATTCACCCCTCCACTTT	CASSLWGDNSPLHF
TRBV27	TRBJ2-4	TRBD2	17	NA	TGTGCCAGCAGTTTCCGGACTAGCGGGAGGGGGAAAAACATTCAGTACTTC	CASSFRTSGRGKNIQYF
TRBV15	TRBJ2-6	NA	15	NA	TGTGCCACCACAAATCGTGGGGCCGGGGCCAACGTCCTGACTTTC	CATTNRGAGANVLTF
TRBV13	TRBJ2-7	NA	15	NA	TGTGCCAGCAGCTTAGGGCAGGCGGGCTCCTACGAGCAGTACTTC	CASSLGQAGSYEQYF
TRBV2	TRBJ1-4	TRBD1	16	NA	TGTGCCAGCAGTGAAGCTCAGGGGGGCGCAAGTGAAAAACTGTTTTTT	CASSEAQGGASEKLFF
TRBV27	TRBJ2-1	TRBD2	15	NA	TGTGCCAGCAGTTTTAGCGGGACCTTCTACAATGAGCAGTTCTTC	CASSFSGTFYNEQFF
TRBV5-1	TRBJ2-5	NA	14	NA	TGCGCCAGCAGCTTGGTCCAGAAGCAAGAGACCCAGTACTTC	CASSLVQKQETQYF
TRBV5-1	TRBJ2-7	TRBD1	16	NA	TGCGCCAGCAGTAGATCCCCCGGGACAGGGTTCTACGAGCAGTACTTC	CASSRSPGTGFYEQYF
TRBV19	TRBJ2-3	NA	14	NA	TGTGCCAGTAGCGGACTACCTAGCACAGATACGCAGTATTTT	CASSGLPSTDTQYF
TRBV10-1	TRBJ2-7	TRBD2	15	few	TGCGCCAGCAGTCCCTCCCGGACTAGCCCCTACGAGCAGTACTTC	CASSPSRTSPYEQYF
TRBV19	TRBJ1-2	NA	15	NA	TGTGCCAGTACTCACTTCTACAGGGCCCCATATGGCTACACCTTC	CASTHFYRAPYGYTF
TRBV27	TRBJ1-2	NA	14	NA	TGTGCCAGCAGTTTCACGGGGGTCCTAGGGGGCTACACCTTC	CASSFTGVLGGYTF
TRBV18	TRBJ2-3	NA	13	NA	TGTGCCAGCTCACCATCATTAGCAGATACGCAGTATTTT	CASSPSLADTQYF
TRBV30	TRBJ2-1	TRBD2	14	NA	TGTGCCTGGAGACTAGCGGGGTCCTACAATGAGCAGTTCTTC	CAWRLAGSYNEQFF
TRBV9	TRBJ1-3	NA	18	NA	TGTGCCAGCAGCGCCGTCAAGGGAGGGGTTCACTCTGGAAACACCATATATTTT	CASSAVKGGVHSGNTIYF
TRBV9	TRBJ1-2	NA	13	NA	TGTGCCAGCAGCGTGAGGGGAGGGTATGGCTACACCTTC	CASSVRGGYGYTF
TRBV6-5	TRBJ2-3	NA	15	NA	TGTGCCAGCAGTCTTAGCGGTCCTAACACAGATACGCAGTATTTT	CASSLSGPNTDTQYF
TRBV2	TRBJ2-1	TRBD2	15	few	TGTGCCAGCAGCCCCGTGGCCAGCGGGAGTGGTGAGCAGTTCTTC	CASSPVASGSGEQFF
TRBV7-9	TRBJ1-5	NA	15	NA	TGTGCCAGCAGCGGCCCCGGGGGAAGCAATCAGCCCCAGCATTTT	CASSGPGGSNQPQHF